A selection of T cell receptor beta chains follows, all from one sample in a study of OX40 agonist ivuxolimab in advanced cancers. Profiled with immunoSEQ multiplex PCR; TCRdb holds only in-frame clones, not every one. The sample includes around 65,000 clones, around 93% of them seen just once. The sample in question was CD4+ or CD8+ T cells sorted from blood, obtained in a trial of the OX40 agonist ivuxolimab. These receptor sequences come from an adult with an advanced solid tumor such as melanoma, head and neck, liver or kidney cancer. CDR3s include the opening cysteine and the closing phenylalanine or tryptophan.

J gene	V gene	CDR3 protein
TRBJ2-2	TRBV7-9	CASSSTRGGELFF
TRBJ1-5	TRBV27	CASSLSMYSNQPQHF
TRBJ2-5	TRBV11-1	CASSLGSGLGETQYF
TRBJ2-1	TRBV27	CASRLATSSYNEQFF
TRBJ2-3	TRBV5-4	CASSLERGLDTQYF
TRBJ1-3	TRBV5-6	CASSSDRSSGNTIYF
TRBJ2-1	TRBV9	CASSVSRGFGLYNEQFF
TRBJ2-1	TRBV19	CASSGSGGLNEQFF
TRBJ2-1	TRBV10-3	CAISEETSGSGSHNEQFF
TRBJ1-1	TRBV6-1	CASSEESFLAFF
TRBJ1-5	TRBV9	CASSARTGGRGKQPQHF
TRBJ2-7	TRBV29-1	CSVVDLNGFEQYF
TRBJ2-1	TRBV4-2	CASSPPLSQLAGGGNEQFF
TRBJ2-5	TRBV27	CASRPTGGVKTQYF
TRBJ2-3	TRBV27	CASSLLGAGGADTQYF
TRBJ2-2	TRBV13	CATRRRADTGELFF
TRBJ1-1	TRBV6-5	CASSEPTGNTEAFF
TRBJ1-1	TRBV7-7	CASSLAGSSGRGGSYTEAFF
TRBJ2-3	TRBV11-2	CASSLGGADTQYF
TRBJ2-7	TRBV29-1	CSVEEVGGEQYF
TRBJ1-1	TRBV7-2	CASSQGGWSGMNTEAFF
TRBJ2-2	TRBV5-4	CASSPETGYTGELFF
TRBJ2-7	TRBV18	CASSTTEPGTEPYEQYF
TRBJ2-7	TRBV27	CASRTEPLGKLYF
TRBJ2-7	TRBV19	CASSIAWVDRVSEQYF
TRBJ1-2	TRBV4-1	CASSQVITEPNYGYTF
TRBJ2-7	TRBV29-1	CSVRDKLESSYEQYF
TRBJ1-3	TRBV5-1	CASSSGDSGNTIYF
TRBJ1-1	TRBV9	CASSPATGSANEAFF
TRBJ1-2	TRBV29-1	CSVTAAGGAGYGYTF
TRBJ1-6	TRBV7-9	CASSTLTGFYNSPLHF
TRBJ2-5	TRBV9	CASSGQGQETQYF
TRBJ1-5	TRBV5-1	CASSLRQGPNQPQHF
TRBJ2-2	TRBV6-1	CASSALSGELFF
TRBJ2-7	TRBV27	CASSLDGGHEQYF
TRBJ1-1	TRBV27	CASSSGQGSEAFF
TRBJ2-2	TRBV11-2	CASSLAINTGELFF
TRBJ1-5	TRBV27	CASSKGGAQPQHF
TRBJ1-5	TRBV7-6	CASSLSPGQPQHF
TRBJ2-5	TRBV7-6	CASSRDRDETQYF
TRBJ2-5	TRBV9	CASSIRTGGRETQYF
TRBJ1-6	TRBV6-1	CASTDPGQNSPLHF
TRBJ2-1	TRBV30	CAFGPGGNNEQFF
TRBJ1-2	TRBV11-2	CASSSAELYGYTF
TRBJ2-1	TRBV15	CATTKRRGSSYNEQFF
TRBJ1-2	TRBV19	CASTYSPDRGDGYTF
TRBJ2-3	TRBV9	CASSEEGLVTDTQYF
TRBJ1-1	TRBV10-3	CAISGERRDTEAFF